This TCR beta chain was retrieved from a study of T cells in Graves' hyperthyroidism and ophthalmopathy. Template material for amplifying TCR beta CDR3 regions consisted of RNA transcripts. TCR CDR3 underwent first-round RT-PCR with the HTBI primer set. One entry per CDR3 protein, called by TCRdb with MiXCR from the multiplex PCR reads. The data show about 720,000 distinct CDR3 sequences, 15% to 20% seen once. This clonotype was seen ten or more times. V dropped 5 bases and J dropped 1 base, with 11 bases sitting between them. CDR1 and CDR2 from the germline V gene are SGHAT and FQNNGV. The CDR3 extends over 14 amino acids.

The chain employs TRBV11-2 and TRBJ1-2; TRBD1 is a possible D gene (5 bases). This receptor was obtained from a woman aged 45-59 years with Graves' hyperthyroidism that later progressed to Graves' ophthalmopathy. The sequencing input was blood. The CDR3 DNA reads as TGTGCCAGCAGCCCACAGACAGATAACTATGGCTACACCTTC. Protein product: CASSPQTDNYGYTF.